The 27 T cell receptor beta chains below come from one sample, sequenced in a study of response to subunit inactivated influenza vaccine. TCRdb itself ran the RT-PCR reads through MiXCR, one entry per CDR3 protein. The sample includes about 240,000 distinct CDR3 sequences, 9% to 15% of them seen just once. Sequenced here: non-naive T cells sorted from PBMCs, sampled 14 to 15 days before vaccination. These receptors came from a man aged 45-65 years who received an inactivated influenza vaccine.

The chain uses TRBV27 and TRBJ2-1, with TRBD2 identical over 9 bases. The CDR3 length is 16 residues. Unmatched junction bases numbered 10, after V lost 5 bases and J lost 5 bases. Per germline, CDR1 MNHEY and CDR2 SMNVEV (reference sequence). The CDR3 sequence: CASSPLAGVRNNEQFF. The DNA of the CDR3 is TGTGCCAGCAGTCCTTTAGCGGGGGTGCGGAACAATGAGCAGTTCTTC.

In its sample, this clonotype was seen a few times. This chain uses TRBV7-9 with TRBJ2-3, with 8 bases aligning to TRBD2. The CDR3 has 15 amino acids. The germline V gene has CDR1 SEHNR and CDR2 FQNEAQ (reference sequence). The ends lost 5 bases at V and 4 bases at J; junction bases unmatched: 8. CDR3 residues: CASSPRGGVSDTQYF. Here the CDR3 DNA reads TGTGCCAGCAGCCCCCGGGGGGGGGTCTCAGATACGCAGTATTTT.

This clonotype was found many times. The CDR3 DNA reads TGTGCCAGCAGTCGGCGAACAGAGTCGAACACCGGGGAGCTGTTTTTT. As protein: CASSRRTESNTGELFF. V and J are TRBV6-2 or TRBV6-3 and TRBJ2-2, with unresolved D. Germline V gives CDR1 MNHEY, CDR2 SVGEGT. The CDR3 sequence is 16 residues long. V shed 5 bases and J shed 0 bases, with 13 bases lying between them.

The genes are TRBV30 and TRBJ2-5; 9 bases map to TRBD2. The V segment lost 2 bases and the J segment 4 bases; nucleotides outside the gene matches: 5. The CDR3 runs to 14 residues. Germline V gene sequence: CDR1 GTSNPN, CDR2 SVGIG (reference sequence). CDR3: CAWSSSGGGETQYF. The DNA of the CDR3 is TGTGCCTGGAGTAGTAGCGGGGGAGGAGAGACCCAGTACTTC.

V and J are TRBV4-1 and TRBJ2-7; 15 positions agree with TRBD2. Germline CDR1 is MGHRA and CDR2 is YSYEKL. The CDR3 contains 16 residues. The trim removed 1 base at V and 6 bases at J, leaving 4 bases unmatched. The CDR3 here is CASSQGTSGGAGEQYF. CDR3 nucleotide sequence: TGCGCCAGCAGCCAAGGGACTAGCGGGGGGGCCGGCGAGCAGTACTTC.

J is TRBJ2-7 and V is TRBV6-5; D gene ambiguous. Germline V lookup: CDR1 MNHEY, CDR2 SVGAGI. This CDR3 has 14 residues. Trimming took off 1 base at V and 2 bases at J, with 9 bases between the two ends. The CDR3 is CASSYYGTAYEQYF. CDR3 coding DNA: TGTGCCAGCAGTTACTACGGTACCGCCTACGAGCAGTACTTC.

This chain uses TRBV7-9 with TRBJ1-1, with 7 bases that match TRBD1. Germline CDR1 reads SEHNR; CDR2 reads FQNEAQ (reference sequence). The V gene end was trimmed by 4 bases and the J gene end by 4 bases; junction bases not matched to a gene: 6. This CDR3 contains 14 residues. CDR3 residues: CASSSDYRGTEAFF. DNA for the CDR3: TGTGCCAGCAGCTCCGATTACAGGGGCACTGAAGCTTTCTTT.

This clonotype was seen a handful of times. CDR3 amino acids: CASGRSGGAGNEQFF. For the CDR3, the DNA is TGTGCCAGCGGAAGAAGCGGGGGGGCCGGGAATGAGCAGTTCTTC. This chain uses TRBV7-9 with TRBJ2-1, with 10 bases that match TRBD2. The CDR3 has 15 residues. The junction had 11 bases not matched to a gene; V was cut back by 8 bases and J by 7 bases. The germline V gene has CDR1 SEHNR and CDR2 FQNEAQ (reference sequence).

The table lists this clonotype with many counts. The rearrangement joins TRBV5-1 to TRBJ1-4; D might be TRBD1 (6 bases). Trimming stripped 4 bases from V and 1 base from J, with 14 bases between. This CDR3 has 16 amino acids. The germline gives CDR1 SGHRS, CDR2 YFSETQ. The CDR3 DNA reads TGCGCCAGCAGCCTACAGGGAATGGGAACTAATGAAAAACTGTTTTTT. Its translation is CASSLQGMGTNEKLFF.

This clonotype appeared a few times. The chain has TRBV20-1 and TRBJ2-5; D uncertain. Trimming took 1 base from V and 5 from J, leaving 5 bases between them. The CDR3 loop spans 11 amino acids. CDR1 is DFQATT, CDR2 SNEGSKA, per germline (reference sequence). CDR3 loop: CSARASETQYF. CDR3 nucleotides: TGCAGTGCTAGAGCCTCTGAGACCCAGTACTTC.

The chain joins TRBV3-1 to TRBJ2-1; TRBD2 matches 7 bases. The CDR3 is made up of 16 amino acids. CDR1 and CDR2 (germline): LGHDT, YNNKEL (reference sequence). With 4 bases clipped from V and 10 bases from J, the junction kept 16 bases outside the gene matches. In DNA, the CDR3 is TGTGCCAGCAGCCCATACCAGCGGGGAGCAGGCGGGGAGCAGTTCTTC. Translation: CASSPYQRGAGGEQFF.

The CDR3 is CASSLGRDTIYF. The CDR3 DNA reads TGCGCCAGCAGCCTCGGACGGGACACCATATATTTT. The rearrangement uses TRBV5-1 and TRBJ1-3, with no clear D. Germline V lookup: CDR1 SGHRS, CDR2 YFSETQ. The CDR3 extends over 12 amino acids. V was cut by 4 bases and J by 8 bases, with 10 bases left in between.

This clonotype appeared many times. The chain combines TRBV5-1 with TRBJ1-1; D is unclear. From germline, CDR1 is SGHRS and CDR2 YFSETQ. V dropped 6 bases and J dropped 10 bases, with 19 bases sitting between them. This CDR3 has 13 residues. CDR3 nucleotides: TGCGCCAGCACCCTAGGTGGTGCAGGAGGAGCTTTCTTT. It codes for CASTLGGAGGAFF.

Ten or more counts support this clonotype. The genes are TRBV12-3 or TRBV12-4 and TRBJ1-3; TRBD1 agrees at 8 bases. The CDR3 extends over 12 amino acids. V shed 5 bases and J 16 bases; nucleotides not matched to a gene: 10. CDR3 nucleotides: TGTGCCAGCAGTACGATAGGACAGGGAGTGTATTTT. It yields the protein CASSTIGQGVYF.

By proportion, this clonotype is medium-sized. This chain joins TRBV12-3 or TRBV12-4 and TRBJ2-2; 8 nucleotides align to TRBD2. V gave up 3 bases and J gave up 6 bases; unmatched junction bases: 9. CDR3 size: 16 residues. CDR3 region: CASSFRVGGVAGELFF. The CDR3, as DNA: TGTGCCAGCAGTTTCCGGGTCGGGGGGGTCGCCGGGGAGCTGTTTTTT.

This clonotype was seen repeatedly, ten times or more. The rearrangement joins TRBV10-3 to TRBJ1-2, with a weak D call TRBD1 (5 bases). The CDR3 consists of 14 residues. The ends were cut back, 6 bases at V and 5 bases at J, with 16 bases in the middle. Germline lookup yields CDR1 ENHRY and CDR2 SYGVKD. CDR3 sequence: CAISGTRDSYGYTF. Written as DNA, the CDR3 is TGTGCCATCAGCGGGACCCGGGACTCGTATGGCTACACCTTC.

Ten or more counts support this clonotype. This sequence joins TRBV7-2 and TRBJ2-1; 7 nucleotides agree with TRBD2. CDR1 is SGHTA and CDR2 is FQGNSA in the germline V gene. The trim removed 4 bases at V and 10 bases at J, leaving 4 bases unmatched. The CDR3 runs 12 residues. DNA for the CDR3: TGTGCCAGCAGCTCGAGCGGGGTCGAGCAGTTCTTC. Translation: CASSSSGVEQFF.

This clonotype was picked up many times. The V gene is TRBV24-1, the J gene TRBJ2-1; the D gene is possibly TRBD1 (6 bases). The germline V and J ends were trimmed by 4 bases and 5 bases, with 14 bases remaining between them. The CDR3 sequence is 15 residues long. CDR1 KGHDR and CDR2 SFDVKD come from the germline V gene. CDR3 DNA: TGTGCCACCAGTGACATCCGGGACAAGAACAATGAGCAGTTCTTC. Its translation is CATSDIRDKNNEQFF.

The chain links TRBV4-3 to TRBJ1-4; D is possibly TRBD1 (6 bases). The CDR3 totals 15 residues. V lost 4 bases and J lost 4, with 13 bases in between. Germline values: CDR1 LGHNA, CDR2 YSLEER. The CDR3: CASSPQSGHNEKLFF. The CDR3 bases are TGCGCCAGCAGCCCTCAGTCGGGACATAATGAAAAACTGTTTTTT.

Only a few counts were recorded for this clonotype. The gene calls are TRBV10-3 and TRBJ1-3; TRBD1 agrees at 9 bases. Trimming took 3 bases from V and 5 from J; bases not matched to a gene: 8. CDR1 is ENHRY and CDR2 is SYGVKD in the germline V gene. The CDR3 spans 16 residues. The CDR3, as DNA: TGTGCCATCAGTGATGGCGGGACAGGGAGGAGAAACACCATATATTTT. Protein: CAISDGGTGRRNTIYF.

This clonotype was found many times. The CDR3 region is CASSPVDLDRGPVHEQYF. The CDR3 DNA sequence: TGTGCCAGCAGCCCCGTAGATTTAGACAGGGGGCCTGTCCACGAGCAGTACTTC. The chain recombines TRBV6-6 with TRBJ2-7; TRBD1 agrees at 10 bases. The CDR3 is 18 amino acids. V gave up 6 bases and J gave up 5 bases; unmatched junction bases: 19. Germline CDR1 reads MNHNY; CDR2 reads SVGAGI (reference sequence).

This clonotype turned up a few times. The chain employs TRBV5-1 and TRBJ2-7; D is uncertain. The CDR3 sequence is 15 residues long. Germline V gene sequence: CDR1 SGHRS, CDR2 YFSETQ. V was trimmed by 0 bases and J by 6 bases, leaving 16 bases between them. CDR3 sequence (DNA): TGCGCCAGCAGCTTGGGGGCACAGTTCGGTTCCGAGCAGTACTTC. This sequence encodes CASSLGAQFGSEQYF.

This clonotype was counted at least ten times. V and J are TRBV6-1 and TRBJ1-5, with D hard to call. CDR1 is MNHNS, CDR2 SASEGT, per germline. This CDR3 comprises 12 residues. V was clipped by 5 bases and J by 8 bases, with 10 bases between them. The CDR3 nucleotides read TGTGCCAGCAGTAACACGGAGGAGCCCCAGCATTTT. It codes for CASSNTEEPQHF.

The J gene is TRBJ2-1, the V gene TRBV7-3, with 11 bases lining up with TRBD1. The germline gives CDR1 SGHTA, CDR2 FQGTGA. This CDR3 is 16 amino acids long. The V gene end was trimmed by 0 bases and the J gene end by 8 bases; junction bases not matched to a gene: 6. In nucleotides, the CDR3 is TGTGCCAGCAGCTTAACCTTGGGACAGGGGGGTGATGAGCAGTTCTTC. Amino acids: CASSLTLGQGGDEQFF.

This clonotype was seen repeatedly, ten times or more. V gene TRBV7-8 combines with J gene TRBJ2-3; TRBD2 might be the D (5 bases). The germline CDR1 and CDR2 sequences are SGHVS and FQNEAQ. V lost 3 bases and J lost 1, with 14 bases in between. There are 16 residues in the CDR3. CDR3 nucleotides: TGTGCCAGCAGCTTTGAGCGGCGCGTGGGCACAGATACGCAGTATTTT. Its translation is CASSFERRVGTDTQYF.

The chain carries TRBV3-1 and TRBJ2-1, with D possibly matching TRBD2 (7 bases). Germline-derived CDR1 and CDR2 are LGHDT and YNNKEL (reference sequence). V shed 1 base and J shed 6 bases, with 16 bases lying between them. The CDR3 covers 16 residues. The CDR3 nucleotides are TGTGCCAGCAGCCAAGGCGGGGGTAGGGGGAGCAATGAGCAGTTCTTC. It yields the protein CASSQGGGRGSNEQFF.

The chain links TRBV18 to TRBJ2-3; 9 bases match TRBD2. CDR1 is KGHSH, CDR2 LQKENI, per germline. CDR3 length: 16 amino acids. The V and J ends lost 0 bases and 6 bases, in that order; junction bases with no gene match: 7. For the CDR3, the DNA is TGTGCCAGCTCACCACCAGCGGGGGGTGATTTGGATACGCAGTATTTT. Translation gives CASSPPAGGDLDTQYF.